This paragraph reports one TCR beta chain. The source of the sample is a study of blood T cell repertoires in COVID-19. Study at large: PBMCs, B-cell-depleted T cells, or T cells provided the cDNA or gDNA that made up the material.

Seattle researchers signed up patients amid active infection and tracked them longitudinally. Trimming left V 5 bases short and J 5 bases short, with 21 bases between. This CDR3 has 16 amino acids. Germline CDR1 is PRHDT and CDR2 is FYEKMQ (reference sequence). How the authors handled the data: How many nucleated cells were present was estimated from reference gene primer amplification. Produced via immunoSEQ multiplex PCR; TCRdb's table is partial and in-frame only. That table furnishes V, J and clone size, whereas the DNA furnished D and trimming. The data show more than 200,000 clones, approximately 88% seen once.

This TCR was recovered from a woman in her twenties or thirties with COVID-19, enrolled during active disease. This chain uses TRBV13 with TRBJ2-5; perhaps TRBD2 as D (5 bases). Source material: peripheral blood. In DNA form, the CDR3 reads TGTGCCAGCAGCCCCCCTAGCCTCTTTAATTCGGAGACCCAGTACTTC. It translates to CASSPPSLFNSETQYF. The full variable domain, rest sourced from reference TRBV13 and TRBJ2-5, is AAGVIQSPRHLIKEKRETATLKCYPIPRHDTVYWYQQGPGQDPQFLISFYEKMQSDKGSIPDRFSAQQFSDYHSELNMSSLELGDSALYFCASSPPSLFNSETQYFGPGTRLLVL.